The clone carrying this TCR beta chain was seen once. This entry belongs to a study of T cell changes during pregnancy in multiple sclerosis. Using immunoSEQ multiplex PCR, the repertoire was profiled, and TCRdb retains in-frame clones only, with some absent. Here the sample spans about 57,000 clones, around 89% being singletons. Trimming removed 0 bases from V and 1 base from J, with 14 bases in between. This CDR3 comprises 16 residues. CDR1 is SGHRS and CDR2 is YFSETQ in the germline V gene. Material: peripheral blood, obtained after pregnancy. This TCR was sampled from a female donor with multiple sclerosis, enrolled in a pregnancy study. The rearrangement links TRBV5-1 to TRBJ2-7; a weak D match, TRBD1 (6 bases). CDR3 loop: CASSLDETGRSYEQYF. The DNA for the CDR3 is TGCGCCAGCAGCTTGGACGAGACAGGTCGGTCCTACGAGCAGTACTTC.